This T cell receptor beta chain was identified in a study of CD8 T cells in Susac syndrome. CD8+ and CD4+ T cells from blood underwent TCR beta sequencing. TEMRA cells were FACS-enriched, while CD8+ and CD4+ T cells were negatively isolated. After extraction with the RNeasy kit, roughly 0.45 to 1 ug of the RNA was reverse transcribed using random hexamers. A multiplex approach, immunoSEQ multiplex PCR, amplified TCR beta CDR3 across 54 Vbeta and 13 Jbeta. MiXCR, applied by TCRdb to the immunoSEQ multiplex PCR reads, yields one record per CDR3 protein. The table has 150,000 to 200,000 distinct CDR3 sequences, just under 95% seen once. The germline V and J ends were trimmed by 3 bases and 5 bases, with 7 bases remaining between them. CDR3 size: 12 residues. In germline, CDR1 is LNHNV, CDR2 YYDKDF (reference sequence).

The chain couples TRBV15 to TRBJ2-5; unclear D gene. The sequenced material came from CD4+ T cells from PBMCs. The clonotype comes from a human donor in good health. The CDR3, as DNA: TGTGCCACCAGCAGGTTTAGGGAGACCCAGTACTTC. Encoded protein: CATSRFRETQYF.